This T cell receptor (beta chain) was identified in a study of T cell responses to AZD1222 COVID-19 vaccine. Profiling relied on immunoSEQ multiplex PCR, and the TCRdb table lists in-frame clones only, not all of them. The sample includes some 200,000 clones, more than 75% of them seen just once. Of note for this clone: Its antigen is unidentified.

Germline trimming cut 7 bases from V and 6 bases from J; bases unmatched to any gene: 5. This CDR3 has 13 residues. The V gene's germline CDR1 is SNHLY and CDR2 FYNNEI. Study observations and caveats: Nearly half of spike-specific TCRs reportedly go after variant regions that carry no mutations. AZD1222 recipients seropositive at baseline numbered only five to seven.

The chain has TRBV2 and TRBJ1-5; 8 bases are a match to TRBD1. The sequences come from peripheral blood, collected on day 0 of AZD1222 vaccination. This clonotype was sampled from an adult in good health. The CDR3 DNA reads as TGTGCCAGCAATGACAGGGGCCTTCAGCCCCAGCATTTT. It encodes CASNDRGLQPQHF. The full variable domain, completed using reference TRBV2 and TRBJ1-5, is EPEVTQTPSHQVTQMGQEVILRCVPISNHLYFYWYRQILGQKVEFLVSFYNNEISEKSEIFDDQFSVERPDGSNFTLKIRSTKLEDSAMYFCASNDRGLQPQHFGDGTRLSIL.